These T cell receptor beta chains were read from a single sample in a study of T cells in localized non-small cell lung cancer. Method: immunoSEQ multiplex PCR; TCRdb's copy keeps in-frame clones and lacks some. Altogether tens of thousands of clones are present, about 88% being singletons, with the ten largest covering approximately 22%. Sequenced material: PBMCs, taken before any cancer treatment. All receptors derive from a man aged 40-75 years with stage II squamous cell lung carcinoma. Each CDR3 is given with its conserved first and last residue. The D gene is left open where the match is weak. Size values are once, few and many counts, or a class for expanded clones, and some rows have none.

D | size | J | V | DNA | CDR3
NA | NA | TRBJ2-6 | TRBV4-2 | TGTGCCAGCAGCCAATCGGCAGGGGCTGGGGCCAACGTCCTGACTTTC | CASSQSAGAGANVLTF
NA | NA | TRBJ2-1 | TRBV5-5 | TGTGCCAGCAGCTTCTTCTCGTACAATGAGCAGTTCTTC | CASSFFSYNEQFF
NA | NA | TRBJ2-1 | TRBV7-8 | TGTGCCAGCAGTCTACGGGATAGCTCCTACAATGAGCAGTTCTTC | CASSLRDSSYNEQFF
NA | once | TRBJ1-1 | TRBV5-1 | TGCGCCAGCAGCTCGGCTCTGGGGGACGGCACTGAAGCTTTCTTT | CASSSALGDGTEAFF
NA | NA | TRBJ2-3 | TRBV6-6 | TGTGCCAGCAGCCCCGACCCCACAGATACGCAGTATTTT | CASSPDPTDTQYF
TRBD2 | NA | TRBJ2-7 | TRBV11-3 | TGTGCCAGCAGCTTAGAGCGGGGGGGAGACTACGAGCAGTACTTC | CASSLERGGDYEQYF
TRBD1 | NA | TRBJ1-1 | TRBV7-3 | TGTGCCAGCAGCTTTGCAGGGGGGAACACTGAAGCTTTCTTT | CASSFAGGNTEAFF
TRBD1 | once | TRBJ1-2 | TRBV7-9 | TGTGCCAGCAGCTCTGACAGGGTCTATGGCTACACCTTC | CASSSDRVYGYTF
NA | NA | TRBJ1-3 | TRBV5-1 | TGCGCCAGCAGCCCGATGGGGGATGGAAACACCATATATTTT | CASSPMGDGNTIYF
TRBD2 | NA | TRBJ2-3 | TRBV9 | TGTGCCACCGGGAGGGGGGGGCAGGCGGATACGCAGTATTTT | CATGRGGQADTQYF
NA | NA | TRBJ2-1 | TRBV6-1 | TGTGCCAGCATGGACTATACCTATGAGCAGTTCTTC | CASMDYTYEQFF
NA | NA | TRBJ2-2 | TRBV27 | TGTGCCAGCAGTTTATCCAGGGACTCCGGGGAGCTGTTTTTT | CASSLSRDSGELFF
NA | few | TRBJ1-2 | TRBV10-3 | TGTGCCATCAGCCTCACCGAATTAAATGGCTACACCTTC | CAISLTELNGYTF
NA | NA | TRBJ2-1 | TRBV19 | TGTGCCAGTAGTCTCACCCCTGTCTCCTCCTACAATGAGCAGTTCTTC | CASSLTPVSSYNEQFF
NA | NA | TRBJ2-7 | TRBV5-1 | TGCGCCAGCAGTCTCGGGGCTGGGTCCTACGAGCAGTACTTC | CASSLGAGSYEQYF
NA | NA | TRBJ2-1 | TRBV11-2 | TGTGCCAGCAGCTTTCAGTACAATGAGCAGTTCTTC | CASSFQYNEQFF
NA | NA | TRBJ2-2 | TRBV14 | TGTGCCAGCAGCCTCGCGAACACCGGGGAGCTGTTTTTT | CASSLANTGELFF
NA | once | TRBJ2-1 | TRBV25-1 | TGTGCCAGCAGCCCGTGGCAGGGCGTCGACAATGAGCAGTTCTTC | CASSPWQGVDNEQFF
NA | NA | TRBJ1-3 | TRBV7-2 | TGTGCCAGCAGCTTAGGGGGTCCTCCTGGAAACACCATATATTTT | CASSLGGPPGNTIYF
NA | NA | TRBJ2-5 | TRBV18 | TGTGCCAGCTCACCACCTGCGACCCAAGAGACCCAGTACTTC | CASSPPATQETQYF
NA | once | TRBJ1-2 | TRBV4-3 | TGCGCCAGCAGCCAAGTAGGGGTTAACTATGGCTACACCTTC | CASSQVGVNYGYTF
NA | NA | TRBJ1-4 | TRBV18 | TGTGCCAGCTCACAGAGTTTGGGGGCAACTAATGAAAAACTGTTTTTT | CASSQSLGATNEKLFF
TRBD2 | NA | TRBJ2-5 | TRBV5-1 | TGCGCCAGCAGCTTGGCCGCGCTAGCGGAAGAGACCCAGTACTTC | CASSLAALAEETQYF
TRBD1 | NA | TRBJ1-4 | TRBV5-4 | TGTGCCAGCAGCTTGCAGGGGGCTAATGAAAAACTGTTTTTT | CASSLQGANEKLFF
TRBD2 | once | TRBJ2-2 | TRBV28 | TGTGCCAGCAGTTTACGAGGACTAGCGAACACCGGGGAGCTGTTTTTT | CASSLRGLANTGELFF
NA | NA | TRBJ1-1 | TRBV6-4 | TGTGCCAGCAGTGCGATGGGGAACACTGAAGCTTTCTTT | CASSAMGNTEAFF
NA | NA | TRBJ2-7 | TRBV5-6 | TGTGCCAGCAGCTCGACACCGGACGGTTACGAGCAGTACTTC | CASSSTPDGYEQYF
NA | NA | TRBJ1-2 | TRBV11-2 | TGTGCCAGCAGCTTAGTCGAGCCGGTCTTCTTC | CASSLVEPVFF
NA | few | TRBJ1-3 | TRBV30 | TGTGCCTGGAGCGATTATAGGGGCTCTGGAAACACCATATATTTT | CAWSDYRGSGNTIYF
TRBD2 | NA | TRBJ2-5 | TRBV2 | TGTGCCAGCTGGGGGGGGTATACTCAAGAGACCCAGTACTTC | CASWGGYTQETQYF
NA | NA | TRBJ2-7 | TRBV5-1 | TGCGCCAGCAGCCCGGGGGCTTCCTACGAGCAGTACTTC | CASSPGASYEQYF
NA | NA | TRBJ1-2 | TRBV5-1 | TGCGCCAGCAGCCACCGGGGAGGGGATGGCTACACCTTC | CASSHRGGDGYTF
NA | NA | TRBJ2-3 | TRBV27 | TGTGCCAGCATTTCAGGGGTTGCAGATACGCAGTATTTT | CASISGVADTQYF
NA | NA | TRBJ1-6 | TRBV19 | TGTGCCAGTAGGGGGAAGGGGAGCTCCTATAATTCACCCCTCCACTTT | CASRGKGSSYNSPLHF
TRBD2 | NA | TRBJ2-7 | TRBV29-1 | TGCAGCGTTAGTACTAGCGCGGCCTACGAGCAGTACTTC | CSVSTSAAYEQYF
NA | once | TRBJ2-7 | TRBV27 | TGTGCCAGCAGTTTAGACAGATCCTACGAGCAGTACTTC | CASSLDRSYEQYF
NA | NA | TRBJ2-1 | TRBV12-5 | TGTGCTAGTGGCCGCCTACACAATGAGCAGTTCTTC | CASGRLHNEQFF
NA | NA | TRBJ2-3 | TRBV5-1 | TGCGCCAGCAGTTCTATGGAACAGAGTAACACAGATACGCAGTATTTT | CASSSMEQSNTDTQYF
TRBD1 | NA | TRBJ2-3 | TRBV5-1 | TGCGCCAGCAGCTTGGCCGGACAGGAGACAGATACGCAGTATTTT | CASSLAGQETDTQYF
TRBD2 | few | TRBJ2-2 | TRBV7-2 | TGTGCCAGCAGCAGGACTAGCGGGGACGCCGGGGAGCTGTTTTTT | CASSRTSGDAGELFF
NA | NA | TRBJ1-2 | TRBV7-9 | TGTGCCAGCAGCTTAGCGCCCTGGACAGCCTCGGGGGGCTACACCTTC | CASSLAPWTASGGYTF
NA | NA | TRBJ2-3 | TRBV5-1 | TGCGCCAGCAGCACGGCCCCCGGGACTAGCACAGATACGCAGTATTTT | CASSTAPGTSTDTQYF
NA | NA | TRBJ2-1 | TRBV7-3 | TGTGCCAGCAGCTTAAGGTGGGAAACTCTCGGGCGCAATGAGCAGTTCTTC | CASSLRWETLGRNEQFF
NA | NA | TRBJ1-6 | TRBV18 | TGTGCCAGCTCACCGGAGGGGCAGGGAACACCCCTCCACTTT | CASSPEGQGTPLHF
NA | NA | TRBJ2-2 | TRBV5-1 | TGCGCCAGCAGCCGGACATCTGGGTCCGGGGAGCTGTTTTTT | CASSRTSGSGELFF
NA | NA | TRBJ1-2 | TRBV2 | TGTGCCAGCAGGCAGGGACAAAAGAGAGGCTACACCTTC | CASRQGQKRGYTF
TRBD2 | NA | TRBJ2-1 | TRBV7-6 | TGTGCCAGCAGCTTAGCGGGGACTAGCGGGGGGCTCCGGAATGAGCAGTTCTTC | CASSLAGTSGGLRNEQFF
TRBD2 | NA | TRBJ2-1 | TRBV29-1 | TGCAGCGTTGAAGATATAGGGACTAGCGGGAGGTCAAGCTACAATGAGCAGTTCTTC | CSVEDIGTSGRSSYNEQFF
NA | NA | TRBJ2-7 | TRBV2 | TGTGCCAGCAGTCTTTTAGGGGGTCGGCTCTACGAGCAGTACTTC | CASSLLGGRLYEQYF
TRBD2 | NA | TRBJ2-1 | TRBV7-9 | TGTGCCAGCAGCTCAGGGACTAGCGGGAGGGAATACAATGAGCAGTTCTTC | CASSSGTSGREYNEQFF
TRBD2 | NA | TRBJ2-1 | TRBV5-5 | TGTGCCAGCAGCCCGGGGGGGTGGACTATGGAGCAGTTCTTC | CASSPGGWTMEQFF
NA | NA | TRBJ1-4 | TRBV11-2 | TGTGCCAGCAGCTTAGGGGGACGCGAAAAACTGTTTTTT | CASSLGGREKLFF
NA | NA | TRBJ1-1 | TRBV6-6 | TGTGCCAGCAGTTTCGGGACGCGCACTGAAGCTTTCTTT | CASSFGTRTEAFF
TRBD2 | once | TRBJ2-7 | TRBV6-6 | TGTGCCAGCAGCTACACAACCGGGAGGTGGGAGCAGTACTTC | CASSYTTGRWEQYF
NA | NA | TRBJ2-4 | TRBV28 | TGTGCCAGCAGTTTGGCCCAGACCTCCAAAAACATTCAGTACTTC | CASSLAQTSKNIQYF
NA | NA | TRBJ1-4 | TRBV7-8 | TGTGCCAGCAGCTTCGGGGATGGGGAAAAACTGTTTTTT | CASSFGDGEKLFF
NA | NA | TRBJ2-5 | TRBV4-2 | TGTGCCAGCAGCCCCGGGACGTTAGAGACCCAGTACTTC | CASSPGTLETQYF
NA | NA | TRBJ2-7 | TRBV7-2 | TGTGCCAGCAGCTTAGCCCTTGACAGTTCCTACGAGCAGTACTTC | CASSLALDSSYEQYF
TRBD2 | once | TRBJ2-1 | TRBV30 | TGTGCCTGGAGTGAGCGGGGGGGCGACAATGAGCAGTTCTTC | CAWSERGGDNEQFF
TRBD1 | NA | TRBJ1-1 | TRBV19 | TGTGCCAGTAGCAGAAATAGGGGGCCTGCAGCTCCAGCTTTCTTT | CASSRNRGPAAPAFF